A single sample is the source of the 8 T cell receptor beta chains below, sequenced in a study of identical twins. TCRdb fed the 5' RACE reads into MiXCR, producing one record per CDR3 protein. The data hold 540,000 or so distinct CDR3 sequences, with 20% to 25% observed a single time. The sample also formed part of further work on yellow fever vaccine responses in identical twins.

Source material: CD4+ T cells sorted from blood. Receptor source: a woman between 18 and 29 years old in good health.

At least ten counts were recorded for this clonotype. The CDR3 DNA is TGCGCCAGCAGCTTGGTGGGACTAGCTGGCAATGAGCAGTTCTTC. Protein: CASSLVGLAGNEQFF. V is TRBV5-1 and J is TRBJ2-1, with 9 bases aligning to TRBD2. The CDR3 length is 15 residues. Germline trimming cut 0 bases from V and 6 bases from J; bases unmatched to any gene: 4. In germline, CDR1 is SGHRS, CDR2 YFSETQ.

This clonotype was detected only a few times. The genes are TRBV20-1 and TRBJ2-7; a weak D match, TRBD1 (6 bases). Germline CDR1 reads DFQATT; CDR2 reads SNEGSKA (reference sequence). This CDR3 region has 13 residues. V was pared by 1 base and J by 4 bases, with 11 bases between. The CDR3 region is CSARGEQGYEQYV. CDR3 coding DNA: TGCAGTGCTAGAGGGGAACAGGGATACGAGCAGTACGTC.

J is TRBJ2-1 and V is TRBV24-1, with 14 bases that match TRBD2. With 3 bases clipped from V and 6 bases from J, the junction kept 9 bases outside the gene matches. The length of the CDR3 is 18 residues. CDR1 is KGHDR, CDR2 SFDVKD, per germline. This CDR3 reads CATSDPTRLAGGINEQFF. The CDR3 DNA follows: TGTGCCACCAGTGATCCGACCCGACTAGCGGGAGGGATCAATGAGCAGTTCTTC.

This clonotype was detected only a few times. The genes are TRBV7-6 and TRBJ2-1; 10 bases agree with TRBD2. The CDR3 sequence is 16 residues long. Germline CDR1 is SGHVS and CDR2 is FNYEAQ. Germline trimming cut 4 bases from V and 3 bases from J; bases unmatched to any gene: 6. This chain's CDR3 is CASSSSSGSVYNEQFF. The CDR3 bases are TGTGCCAGCAGCTCCTCTAGCGGGAGTGTCTACAATGAGCAGTTCTTC.

The table lists this clonotype with a few counts. V is TRBV27 and J is TRBJ2-7; tentative D call: TRBD2 (5 bases). Germline V gene sequence: CDR1 MNHEY, CDR2 SMNVEV (reference sequence). The length of the CDR3 is 12 residues. The germline V and J ends were trimmed by 2 bases and 5 bases, with 7 bases remaining between them. The CDR3: CASSLLGNEQYF. In DNA form, the CDR3 reads TGTGCCAGCAGTTTACTCGGGAACGAGCAGTACTTC.

This clonotype came up a few times. The chain is built from TRBV2 and TRBJ1-1, with no clear D. The CDR3 has 12 residues. Germline loops: CDR1 SNHLY, CDR2 FYNNEI. V was cut by 5 bases and J by 5 bases, with 9 bases left in between. CDR3 sequence reads: CASSPDRTEAFF. In DNA, the CDR3 is TGTGCCAGCAGTCCGGACCGAACTGAAGCTTTCTTT.

The rearrangement uses TRBV20-1 and TRBJ2-1; TRBD2 matches 8 bases. J was trimmed by 8 bases and V by 1 base; bases with no gene match: 10. The CDR3 sequence is 15 residues long. Germline CDR1 and CDR2: DFQATT and SNEGSKA (reference sequence). DNA of the CDR3: TGCAGTGCTAGAGGAAGTAGCGGGGCTGGGGATGAGCAGTTCTTC. Translated: CSARGSSGAGDEQFF.

This clonotype was observed a few times. V gene TRBV18 combines with J gene TRBJ1-6; unclear D gene. The CDR3 length is 14 residues. Germline CDR1 reads KGHSH; CDR2 reads LQKENI. V lost 0 bases and J 10 bases, leaving 10 bases between the germline ends. CDR3 amino acids: CASSPPNFRSPLHF. The CDR3 DNA reads TGTGCCAGCTCACCACCGAATTTTAGGTCACCCCTCCACTTT.